The next 22 T cell receptor beta chains were all read from a single sample in a study of PD-L1 blockade in urothelial cancer. Time point here: pretreatment peripheral blood. The method was immunoSEQ multiplex PCR; TCRdb's version includes in-frame clones alone and lacks a portion of them. The table lists tens of thousands of clones, around 83% of them singletons. Source: PBMCs, taken around atezolizumab (anti-PD-L1) treatment. The receptor set was obtained from a man aged 50 or older with urothelial cancer.

In DNA form, the CDR3 reads TGCGCCAGCAGTGATGCAACAATCGGCAATCAGCCCCAGCATTTT. This encodes CASSDATIGNQPQHF. This sequence joins TRBV10-2 and TRBJ1-5, with D hard to call. CDR3 length: 15 amino acids. Per the germline V gene, CDR1 is WSHSY and CDR2 is SAAADI. V dropped 3 bases and J dropped 2 bases, with 11 bases sitting between them.

The chain employs TRBV10-1 and TRBJ2-5, with 7 bases aligning to TRBD2. Per germline, CDR1 WNHNN and CDR2 SYGVQD (reference sequence). The CDR3 runs 15 residues. After removal of 3 bases from V and 4 bases from J, the junction contained 8 bases not matched to a gene. The CDR3 loop is CASSEGLGMGETQYF. DNA for the CDR3: TGCGCCAGCAGTGAAGGACTAGGGATGGGAGAGACCCAGTACTTC.

CDR3 in DNA: TGTGCCAGCAGCCCGGGCGCAGGGGCAAGCTATGGCTACACCTTC. Its protein is CASSPGAGASYGYTF. The genes are TRBV5-5 and TRBJ1-2, with D perhaps TRBD1 (6 bases). The CDR3 is 15 amino acids. Germline-derived CDR1 and CDR2 are SGHKS and YYEKEE (reference sequence). Trimming removed 4 bases at V and 4 bases at J, with 17 bases between.

CDR3 protein: CASSGLAGDNEQFF. The CDR3 nucleotides are TGTGCCAGCAGTGGACTAGCGGGTGACAATGAGCAGTTCTTC. The V call is TRBV6-1, the J call TRBJ2-1, with 10 nucleotides matching TRBD2. The CDR3 length is 14 residues. The germline V gene has CDR1 MNHNS and CDR2 SASEGT. V shed 4 bases and J 5 bases; nucleotides not matched to a gene: 2.

The rearrangement links TRBV27 to TRBJ2-4; possible D gene TRBD2, 6 bases. Germline V gene lookup returns CDR1 MNHEY and CDR2 SMNVEV (reference sequence). The V end was cut by 5 bases, the J end by 3 bases, with 8 bases between. The CDR3 runs 13 residues. CDR3 sequence reads: CASSRGGKNIQYF. CDR3 coding DNA: TGTGCCAGCAGTCGGGGAGGCAAAAACATTCAGTACTTC.

A few counts support this clone. The CDR3 sequence: CASSRTGINTEAFF. In nucleotides, the CDR3 is TGTGCCAGCAGTCGCACAGGCATAAACACTGAAGCTTTCTTT. This chain joins TRBV28 and TRBJ1-1; TRBD1 is a possible D gene (5 bases). Trimming cost V 5 bases and J 2 bases, with 12 bases left between them. The CDR3 spans 14 residues. CDR1 is MDHEN, CDR2 SYDVKM, per germline.

The rearrangement uses TRBV11-3 and TRBJ2-2, with a possible D match to TRBD2 (6 bases). The CDR3 covers 14 residues. The germline V gene has CDR1 SGHNT and CDR2 YENEEA. The germline V and J ends were trimmed by 3 bases and 5 bases, with 10 bases remaining between them. CDR3 amino acids: CASSLEGPTGELFF. The CDR3 coding sequence is TGTGCCAGCAGCTTGGAGGGGCCGACCGGGGAGCTGTTTTTT.

This chain connects TRBV7-9 to TRBJ2-1; TRBD2 matches at 10 bases. The CDR3 length is 16 residues. V gave up 6 bases and J gave up 4 bases; unmatched junction bases: 9. Germline V gene data show CDR1 as SEHNR and CDR2 as FQNEAQ (reference sequence). CDR3 DNA sequence: TGTGCCAGCAGGCAAACTAGCGGGACTCGATACAATGAGCAGTTCTTC. This encodes CASRQTSGTRYNEQFF.

This clone came up a few times. CDR3 in DNA: TGTGCCAGCAGCTTAAGCGGGAGGAAGGACTACGAGCAGTACTTC. Protein: CASSLSGRKDYEQYF. The chain couples TRBV7-9 to TRBJ2-7; TRBD2 matches 9 bases. J gave up 3 bases and V 2 bases, and 5 bases lay outside the gene matches. Germline V CDR1 and CDR2: SEHNR, FQNEAQ (reference sequence). The CDR3 totals 15 residues. Full variable domain (missing parts from reference TRBV7-9 and TRBJ2-7): DTGVSQNPRHKITKRGQNVTFRCDPISEHNRLYWYRQTLGQGPEFLTYFQNEAQLEKSRLLSDRFSAERPKGSFSTLEIQRTEQGDSAMYLCASSLSGRKDYEQYFGPGTRLTVT.

About this clone itself: Relative to the germline gene, one junction end is altered; a read error may explain this. The J gene is TRBJ2-2, the V gene TRBV7-6, with D perhaps matching TRBD1 (6 bases). This CDR3 spans 16 amino acids. Germline lookup yields CDR1 SGHVS and CDR2 FNYEAQ. The CDR3 DNA reads TGTGCCAGCACCTTATCCGGGACAATAGACACCGGGGAGCTGTTTTTT. It is translated as CASTLSGTIDTGELFF.

This chain links TRBV5-8 with TRBJ1-1; unclear D gene. Germline assignment: CDR1 SGHTS and CDR2 YDEGEE. Trimming cost V 3 bases and J 6 bases, with 6 bases left between them. The length of the CDR3 is 11 residues. CDR3: CASSSLAEAFF. In nucleotides, the CDR3 is TGTGCCAGCAGCTCCCTAGCTGAAGCTTTCTTT.

A few counts support this clone. The chain recombines TRBV10-1 with TRBJ2-3; 9 bases are a match to TRBD2. The CDR3 loop spans 15 amino acids. Germline CDR1 and CDR2: WNHNN and SYGVQD (reference sequence). V lost 3 bases, J lost 6 bases, and 7 bases stayed unmatched. The CDR3 protein is CASSEGLAGYDTQYF. The CDR3, as DNA: TGCGCCAGCAGTGAAGGTCTAGCGGGATACGATACGCAGTATTTT.

The chain couples TRBV7-9 to TRBJ1-1; tentatively, D is TRBD1 (5 bases). V was shortened by 6 bases and J by 10 bases, with 21 bases between the two germline ends. This CDR3 has 14 residues. The germline CDR1 and CDR2 sequences are SEHNR and FQNEAQ (reference sequence). The CDR3 coding sequence is TGTGCCAGCAGTCAAAAACGGCAGGGTGGGCCAGCTTTCTTT. This encodes CASSQKRQGGPAFF.

The rearrangement uses TRBV7-9 and TRBJ1-1, with 8 bases aligning to TRBD1. This CDR3 has 13 amino acids. Germline V CDR1 and CDR2: SEHNR, FQNEAQ (reference sequence). J lost 7 bases, V lost 3 bases, and 4 bases had no gene match. CDR3 in amino acids: CASSFGQGLEAFF. Here the CDR3 DNA reads TGTGCCAGCAGCTTCGGACAGGGCCTTGAAGCTTTCTTT.

This chain joins TRBV7-2 and TRBJ2-3, with no clear D. Trimming took off 5 bases at V and 0 bases at J, with 6 bases between the two ends. The CDR3 has 13 residues. Germline assignment: CDR1 SGHTA and CDR2 FQGNSA. In DNA, the CDR3 is TGTGCCAGCAGCCCCCTCAGCACAGATACGCAGTATTTT. Amino acids: CASSPLSTDTQYF.

This clone was found once. V and J are TRBV25-1 and TRBJ1-2; 10 bases match TRBD1. CDR3 length: 15 residues. CDR1 MGHDK and CDR2 SYGVNS come from the germline V gene. The J segment lost 4 bases and the V segment lost 2 bases, leaving 4 bases of the junction unmatched. CDR3 DNA sequence: TGTGCCAGCAGTGAAGTGTGGACAGGGGGCTATGGCTACACCTTC. Translating gives CASSEVWTGGYGYTF.

This chain links TRBV28 with TRBJ2-3, with 9 bases lining up with TRBD2. Trimming at V came to 8 bases and at J to 0 bases, leaving 9 bases not matched to a gene. CDR3 size: 16 residues. Germline V CDR1 and CDR2: MDHEN, SYDVKM. In DNA form, the CDR3 reads TGTGCCAGCTGGGTAGCGGGAGCCTCTAGCACAGATACGCAGTATTTT. This translates into CASWVAGASSTDTQYF.

The gene calls are TRBV10-1 and TRBJ2-3; 9 bases align to TRBD1. Germline CDR1 WNHNN, CDR2 SYGVQD (reference sequence). V dropped 4 bases and J dropped 2; count of bases not matched to a gene: 4. The CDR3 length is 15 residues. CDR3 in amino acids: CASSVGTGNTDTQYF. The DNA of the CDR3 is TGCGCCAGCAGTGTGGGGACAGGGAACACAGATACGCAGTATTTT.

This clone was seen more than once but under ten times. The genes are TRBV21-1 and TRBJ2-7; the table's D gene call, TRBD2, was not cross checked with the DNA. TRBV21-1 is recorded as a pseudogene. The CDR3 has 17 amino acids. The CDR3: CASSKKNERARTYEQYF. DNA for the CDR3: TGTGCCAGCAGCAAAAAAAACGAGCGGGCGCGCACCTACGAGCAGTACTTC.

The rearrangement links TRBV5-6 to TRBJ2-3; 10 bases map to TRBD2. Trimming took 4 bases from V and 1 from J; bases not matched to a gene: 0. The germline V gene has CDR1 SGHDT and CDR2 YYEEEE. This CDR3 has 14 amino acids. As DNA, the CDR3 is TGTGCCAGCAGCCTAGCGGGGGGCACAGATACGCAGTATTTT. Residues: CASSLAGGTDTQYF.

The chain recombines TRBV10-2 with TRBJ2-1; TRBD2 matches at 7 bases. V dropped 6 bases and J dropped 0; count of bases not matched to a gene: 5. Germline lookup yields CDR1 WSHSY and CDR2 SAAADI. This CDR3 comprises 15 residues. The CDR3 bases are TGCGCCAGCAGACTAGCGCCCAGCTCCTACAATGAGCAGTTCTTC. Translation gives CASRLAPSSYNEQFF.

There are a few counts of this clone. The CDR3 loop reads CASSLAPDGGRGYTF. The CDR3 nucleotides are TGTGCCAGCAGCTTAGCCCCGGACGGGGGGCGAGGCTACACCTTC. The J gene is TRBJ1-2, the V gene TRBV11-2, with a possible D match to TRBD1 (6 bases). Germline V gene lookup returns CDR1 SGHAT and CDR2 FQNNGV. With 1 base removed from V and 8 bases from J, the gap between germline ends came to 17 bases. This CDR3 region has 15 residues.